These 14 T cell receptor beta chains originate from one sample sequenced in a study of cytomegalovirus exposure and HLA in healthy donors. With 60 Vbeta and 13 Jbeta primers, the PCR was carried out. TCRdb's copy holds only in-frame clones and misses some; the assay was immunoSEQ multiplex PCR. The sample has tens of thousands of clones; roughly 80% are singletons. Sample: PBMCs. The receptors originated from a man in his forties in good health and CMV-seronegative.

The V call is TRBV11-2, the J call TRBJ1-1; D not certain. Trimming took off 3 bases at V and 4 bases at J, with 15 bases between the two ends. This CDR3 is built from 15 residues. The germline V gene encodes CDR1 SGHAT and CDR2 FQNNGV. In nucleotides, the CDR3 is TGTGCCAGCAGCTTTGACGGCGGAATAAGCACTGAAGCTTTCTTT. The encoded protein is CASSFDGGISTEAFF.

This chain uses TRBV2 with TRBJ1-3; perhaps TRBD1 as D (5 bases). In germline, CDR1 is SNHLY, CDR2 FYNNEI. The CDR3 is 15 residues long. Trimming cost V 7 bases and J 0 bases, with 13 bases left between them. The CDR3 DNA reads as TGTGCCAGCATGGGGGGGATTCACTCTGGAAACACCATATATTTT. It specifies CASMGGIHSGNTIYF. The variable domain in full, with the rest retrieved from reference TRBV2 and TRBJ1-3, is EPEVTQTPSHQVTQMGQEVILRCVPISNHLYFYWYRQILGQKVEFLVSFYNNEISEKSEIFDDQFSVERPDGSNFTLKIRSTKLEDSAMYFCASMGGIHSGNTIYFGEGSWLTVV.

This sequence joins TRBV23-1 and TRBJ1-2; D gene ambiguous. TRBV23-1 is known as an ORF, though its function is uncertain. Trimming stripped 2 bases from V and 8 bases from J, with 12 bases between. CDR3 length equals 13 residues. The CDR3 sequence: CASSQLRHRGYTF. The CDR3 DNA reads TGCGCCAGCAGTCAACTACGACACCGGGGCTACACCTTC.

This sequence joins TRBV7-3 and TRBJ2-3; TRBD2 agrees at 11 bases. With 5 bases clipped from V and 6 bases from J, the junction kept 7 bases outside the gene matches. The CDR3 length is 15 residues. Germline lookup yields CDR1 SGHTA and CDR2 FQGTGA. CDR3 sequence reads: CASSLSGGAEDTQYF. The CDR3 nucleotides are TGTGCCAGCAGCCTTAGCGGGGGGGCTGAGGATACGCAGTATTTT.

The chain joins TRBV2 to TRBJ1-1; 9 positions agree with TRBD1. Germline V gene sequence: CDR1 SNHLY, CDR2 FYNNEI. The CDR3 contains 14 residues. After removal of 5 bases from V and 3 bases from J, the junction contained 4 bases not matched to a gene. The CDR3 DNA sequence: TGTGCCAGCAGTACACAGGGGGCCGACACTGAAGCTTTCTTT. Translated, it gives CASSTQGADTEAFF.

This sequence joins TRBV2 and TRBJ2-6, with TRBD2 matching 7 bases. Germline CDR1 reads SNHLY; CDR2 reads FYNNEI. This CDR3 comprises 17 residues. The J segment lost 0 bases and the V segment lost 9 bases, leaving 11 bases of the junction unmatched. CDR3: CASGTPSGLSGANVLTF. CDR3 nucleotide sequence: TGTGCCAGTGGAACCCCTAGCGGCCTCTCTGGGGCCAACGTCCTGACTTTC.

For the CDR3, the DNA is TGCGCCAGCAGCCAAGAGACAGGGTGGTCCTACGAGCAGTACTTC. Its protein product is CASSQETGWSYEQYF. The rearrangement uses TRBV4-1 and TRBJ2-7, with TRBD1 matching 7 bases. Losses at the gene ends were 0 bases for V and 1 base for J; bases not matched to a gene: 3. This CDR3 comprises 15 residues. Germline loops: CDR1 MGHRA, CDR2 YSYEKL.

The V call is TRBV25-1, the J call TRBJ1-1, with 7 bases matching TRBD1. The CDR3 is made up of 13 amino acids. V shed 4 bases, J shed 1 base, and the junction held 0 bases outside the gene matches. The germline gives CDR1 MGHDK, CDR2 SYGVNS. As DNA, the CDR3 is TGTGCCAGCAGTGGACAGGGGAACACTGAAGCTTTCTTT. Its protein product is CASSGQGNTEAFF.

The J gene is TRBJ2-3, the V gene TRBV9; D gene ambiguous. Germline loops: CDR1 SGDLS, CDR2 YYNGEE. The CDR3 has 14 amino acids. V was pared by 0 bases and J by 2 bases, with 7 bases between. CDR3 nucleotides: TGTGCCAGCAGCGTAGGTGACAACACAGATACGCAGTATTTT. Protein sequence: CASSVGDNTDTQYF.

The chain is built from TRBV11-3 and TRBJ2-3; TRBD1 aligns across 8 bases. After removal of 1 base from V and 5 bases from J, the junction contained 5 bases not matched to a gene. CDR3 length: 15 amino acids. Germline V gene sequence: CDR1 SGHNT, CDR2 YENEEA. In DNA, the CDR3 is TGTGCCAGCAGCTTAGCCGGACAGGGTAGAGATACGCAGTATTTT. Translated: CASSLAGQGRDTQYF.

The chain recombines TRBV5-1 with TRBJ1-1, with D possibly matching TRBD1 (5 bases). Trimming removed 0 bases at V and 5 bases at J, with 11 bases between. CDR3 length equals 14 residues. The germline V gene has CDR1 SGHRS and CDR2 YFSETQ. CDR3: CASSLGTQGTEAFF. The DNA of the CDR3 is TGCGCCAGCAGCTTGGGGACCCAGGGAACTGAAGCTTTCTTT.

The CDR3 sequence is CASSPGNTGGNYGYTF. In DNA form, the CDR3 reads TGCGCCAGCAGCCCCGGAAATACAGGGGGTAACTATGGCTACACCTTC. The genes are TRBV5-1 and TRBJ1-2, with 8 bases lining up with TRBD1. Germline assignment: CDR1 SGHRS and CDR2 YFSETQ. V dropped 4 bases and J dropped 1; count of bases not matched to a gene: 9. The CDR3 is made up of 16 amino acids.

The chain employs TRBV28 and TRBJ2-2, with a weak D call TRBD1 (5 bases). Trimming pared 2 bases from V and 6 bases from J, leaving 16 bases between. The germline CDR1 and CDR2 sequences are MDHEN and SYDVKM. The CDR3 runs 16 residues. This CDR3 reads CASSLRGRVTPGELFF. Here the CDR3 DNA reads TGTGCCAGCAGTTTACGTGGCAGGGTCACCCCCGGGGAGCTGTTTTTT.

The rearrangement uses TRBV30 and TRBJ2-3; 16 nucleotides agree with TRBD2. This CDR3 is 15 amino acids long. Trimming took 5 bases from V and 3 from J; bases not matched to a gene: 2. Germline CDR1 is GTSNPN and CDR2 is SVGIG (reference sequence). The CDR3 loop is CAWGTSGRETDTQYF. CDR3 in DNA: TGTGCCTGGGGGACTAGCGGGAGGGAAACAGATACGCAGTATTTT.